This record concerns one T cell receptor beta chain sequence. Its antigen is still unknown. This sample stems from a study of T cell responses to AZD1222 COVID-19 vaccine. Study conclusions and caveats: Donors skewed white British and female; clonal diversity was possibly underestimated. The CD4 TCRs associated with vaccination extended across spike and predominated at 160-218 and 743-854.

Libraries were prepared by immunoSEQ multiplex PCR; TCRdb keeps only in-frame clonotypes and omits some of them. The repertoire holds 130,000 or so clones, with around 90% as singletons. Trimming cost V 3 bases and J 6 bases, with 15 bases left between them. The germline gives CDR1 LNHDA, CDR2 SQIVND (reference sequence). CDR3 length: 14 residues. The chain employs TRBV19 and TRBJ2-7, with a possible D match to TRBD1 (5 bases). This material consisted of peripheral blood, taken 28 days after the second AZD1222 dose. The clonotype comes from an adult who received the AZD1222 COVID-19 vaccine. CDR3 DNA sequence: TGTGCCAGTAGTATTGGGTCCCAGGGTCGCGAGCAGTACTTC. It translates to CASSIGSQGREQYF.